This TCR beta chain is from a study of cytomegalovirus exposure and HLA in healthy donors. Broader study findings: The study recorded 164 TCR beta chains that were cytomegalovirus-associated. Using the classifier, cytomegalovirus status was reportedly diagnosed with high specificity and sensitivity. Usually a TCR sequence was rare, but some public TCRs were found in many donors.

Separate from the roughly 610-subject first cohort, the approximately 120-subject validation cohort was the one that the donors belonged to. Clones were read by immunoSEQ multiplex PCR, and TCRdb kept only the in-frame ones, dropping some. This table has 150,000 to 200,000 clones, 85% appearing once. The count of this clone is one. As yet, its antigen is unknown. The CDR3 covers 13 residues. The V end was cut by 3 bases, the J end by 3 bases, with 8 bases between. CDR1 LGHNT and CDR2 FRNRAP come from the germline V gene. The chain combines TRBV12-5 with TRBJ1-1; unclear D gene. The sequenced sample was PBMCs. The sequence derives from a man under 40 in good health and CMV-seropositive. The CDR3 nucleotides are TGTGCTAGTGGTTTACCCGGTCACACTGAAGCTTTCTTT. Amino acid sequence: CASGLPGHTEAFF. The full variable domain, completed using reference TRBV12-5 and TRBJ1-1, is DARVTQTPRHKVTEMGQEVTMRCQPILGHNTVFWYRQTMMQGLELLAYFRNRAPLDDSGMPKDRFSAEMPDATLATLKIQPSEPRDSAVYFCASGLPGHTEAFFGQGTRLTVV.